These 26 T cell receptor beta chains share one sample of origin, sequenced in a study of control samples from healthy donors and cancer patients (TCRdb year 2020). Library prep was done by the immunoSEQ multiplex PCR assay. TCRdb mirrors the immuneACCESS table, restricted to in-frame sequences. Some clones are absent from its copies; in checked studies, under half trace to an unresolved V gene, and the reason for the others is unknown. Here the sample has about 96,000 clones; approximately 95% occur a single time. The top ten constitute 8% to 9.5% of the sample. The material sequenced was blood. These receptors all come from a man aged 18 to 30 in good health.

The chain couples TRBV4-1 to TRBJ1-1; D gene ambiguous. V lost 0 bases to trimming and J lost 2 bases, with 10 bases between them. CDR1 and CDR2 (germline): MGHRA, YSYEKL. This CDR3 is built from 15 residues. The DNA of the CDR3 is TGCGCCAGCAGCCAAGAAGTATCCCTAAACACTGAAGCTTTCTTT. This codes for CASSQEVSLNTEAFF.

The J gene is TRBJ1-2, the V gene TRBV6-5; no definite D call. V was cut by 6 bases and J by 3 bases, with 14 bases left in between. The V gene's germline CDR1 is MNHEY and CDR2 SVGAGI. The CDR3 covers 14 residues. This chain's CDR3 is CASSQLTEHYGYTF. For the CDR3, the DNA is TGTGCCAGCAGCCAACTCACTGAACACTATGGCTACACCTTC.

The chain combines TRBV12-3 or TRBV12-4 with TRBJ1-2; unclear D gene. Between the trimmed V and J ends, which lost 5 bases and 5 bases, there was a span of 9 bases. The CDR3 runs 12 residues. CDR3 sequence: CASSRGPYGYTF. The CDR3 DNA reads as TGTGCCAGCAGTCGAGGGCCGTATGGCTACACCTTC.

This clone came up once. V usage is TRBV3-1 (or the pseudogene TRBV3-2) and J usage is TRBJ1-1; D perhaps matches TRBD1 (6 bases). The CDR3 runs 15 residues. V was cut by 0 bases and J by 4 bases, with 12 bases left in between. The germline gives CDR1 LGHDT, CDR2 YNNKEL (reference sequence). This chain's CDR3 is CASSQENLGGTEAFF. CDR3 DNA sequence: TGTGCCAGCAGCCAAGAGAACCTAGGGGGCACTGAAGCTTTCTTT.

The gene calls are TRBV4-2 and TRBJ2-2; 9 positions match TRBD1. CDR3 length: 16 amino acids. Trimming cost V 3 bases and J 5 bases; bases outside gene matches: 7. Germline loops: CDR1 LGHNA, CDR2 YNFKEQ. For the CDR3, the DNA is TGTGCCAGCAGCCACCGGACAGGGGATCAAACCGGGGAGCTGTTTTTT. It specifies CASSHRTGDQTGELFF.

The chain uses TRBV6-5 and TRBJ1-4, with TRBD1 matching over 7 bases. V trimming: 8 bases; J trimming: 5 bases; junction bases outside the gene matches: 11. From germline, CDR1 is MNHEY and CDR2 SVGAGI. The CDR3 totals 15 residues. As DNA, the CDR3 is TGTGCCAGCTCTCCAGGAGTGACAGGGAATGAAAAACTGTTTTTT. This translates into CASSPGVTGNEKLFF.

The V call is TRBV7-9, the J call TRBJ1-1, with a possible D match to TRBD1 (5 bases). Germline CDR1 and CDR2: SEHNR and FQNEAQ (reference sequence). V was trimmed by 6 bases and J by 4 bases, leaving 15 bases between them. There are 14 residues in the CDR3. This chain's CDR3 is CASSLGPGSTEAFF. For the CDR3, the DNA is TGTGCCAGCAGTTTGGGGCCAGGGAGCACTGAAGCTTTCTTT.

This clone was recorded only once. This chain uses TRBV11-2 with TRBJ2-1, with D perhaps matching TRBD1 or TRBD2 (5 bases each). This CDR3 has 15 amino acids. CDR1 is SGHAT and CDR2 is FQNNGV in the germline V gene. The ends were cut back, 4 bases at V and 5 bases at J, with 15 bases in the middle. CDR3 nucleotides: TGTGCCAGCAGCTCCCTCGGGACCCGGCACAATGAGCAGTTCTTC. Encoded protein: CASSSLGTRHNEQFF.

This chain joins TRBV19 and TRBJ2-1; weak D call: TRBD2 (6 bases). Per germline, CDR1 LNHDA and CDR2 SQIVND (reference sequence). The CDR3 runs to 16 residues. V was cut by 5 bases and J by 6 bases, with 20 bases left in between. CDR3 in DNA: TGTGCCAGTAGTCCCTCAAGAACGGAGGGCCGCAATGAGCAGTTCTTC. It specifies CASSPSRTEGRNEQFF.

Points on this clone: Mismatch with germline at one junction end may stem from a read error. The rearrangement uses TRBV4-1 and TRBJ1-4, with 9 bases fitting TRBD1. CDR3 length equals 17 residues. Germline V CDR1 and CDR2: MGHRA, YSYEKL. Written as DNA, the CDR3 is TGCGCCAGCAGCCAAGATTCGCCCGGGACAGGGAATGCAAAACTGTTTTTT. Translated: CASSQDSPGTGNAKLFF.

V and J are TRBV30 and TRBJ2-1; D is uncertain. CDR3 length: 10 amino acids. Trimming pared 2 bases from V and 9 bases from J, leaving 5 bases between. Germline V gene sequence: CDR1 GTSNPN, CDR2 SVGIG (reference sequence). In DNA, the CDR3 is TGTGCCTGGAGTCGAGGTGAGCAGTTCTTC. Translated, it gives CAWSRGEQFF.

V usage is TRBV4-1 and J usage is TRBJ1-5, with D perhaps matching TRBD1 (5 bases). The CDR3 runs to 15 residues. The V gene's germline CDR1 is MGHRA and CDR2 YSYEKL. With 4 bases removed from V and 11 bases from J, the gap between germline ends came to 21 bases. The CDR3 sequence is CASSPERGRVAAQHF. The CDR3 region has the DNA TGCGCCAGCAGCCCTGAAAGGGGCAGAGTAGCGGCCCAGCATTTT.

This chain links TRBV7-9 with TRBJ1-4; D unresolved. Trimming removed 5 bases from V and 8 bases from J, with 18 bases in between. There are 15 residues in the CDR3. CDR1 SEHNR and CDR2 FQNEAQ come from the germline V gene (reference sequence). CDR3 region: CASSRRGPAGEKLFF. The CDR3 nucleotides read TGTGCCAGCAGCCGACGCGGCCCCGCGGGAGAAAAACTGTTTTTT.

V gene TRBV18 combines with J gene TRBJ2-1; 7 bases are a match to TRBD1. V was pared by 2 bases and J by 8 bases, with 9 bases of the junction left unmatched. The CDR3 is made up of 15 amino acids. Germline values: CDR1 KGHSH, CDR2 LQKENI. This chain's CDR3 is CASSPVLQGSDEQFF. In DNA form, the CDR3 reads TGTGCCAGCTCACCAGTTTTACAGGGGAGTGATGAGCAGTTCTTC.

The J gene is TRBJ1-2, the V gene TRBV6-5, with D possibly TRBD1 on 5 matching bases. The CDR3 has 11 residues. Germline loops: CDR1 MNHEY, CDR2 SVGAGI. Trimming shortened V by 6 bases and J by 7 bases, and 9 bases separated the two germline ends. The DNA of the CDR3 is TGTGCCAGCAGCACAGGATTTGGCTACACCTTC. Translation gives CASSTGFGYTF.

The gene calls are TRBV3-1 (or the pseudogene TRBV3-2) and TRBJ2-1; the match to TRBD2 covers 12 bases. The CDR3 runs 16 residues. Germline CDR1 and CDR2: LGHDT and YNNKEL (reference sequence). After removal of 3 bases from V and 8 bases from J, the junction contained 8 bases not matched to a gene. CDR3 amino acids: CASSQETSGGIHEQFF. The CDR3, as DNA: TGTGCCAGCAGCCAGGAGACTAGCGGGGGAATCCATGAGCAGTTCTTC.

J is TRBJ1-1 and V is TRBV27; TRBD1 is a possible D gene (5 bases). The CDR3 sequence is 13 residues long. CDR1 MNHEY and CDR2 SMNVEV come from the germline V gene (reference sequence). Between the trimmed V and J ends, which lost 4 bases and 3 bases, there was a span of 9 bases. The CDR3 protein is CASSYGADTEAFF. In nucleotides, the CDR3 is TGTGCCAGCAGTTACGGGGCAGACACTGAAGCTTTCTTT.

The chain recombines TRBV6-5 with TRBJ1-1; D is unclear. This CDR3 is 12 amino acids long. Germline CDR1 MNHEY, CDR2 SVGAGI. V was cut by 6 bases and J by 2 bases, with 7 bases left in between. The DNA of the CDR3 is TGTGCCAGCAGGGCCTTTAACACTGAAGCTTTCTTT. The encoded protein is CASRAFNTEAFF.

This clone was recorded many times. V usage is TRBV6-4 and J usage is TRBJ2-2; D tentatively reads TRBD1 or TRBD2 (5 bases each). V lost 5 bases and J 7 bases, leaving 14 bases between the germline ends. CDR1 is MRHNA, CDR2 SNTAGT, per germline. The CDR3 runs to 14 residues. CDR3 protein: CASSKDGAGGELFF. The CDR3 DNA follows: TGTGCCAGCAGTAAAGACGGGGCTGGCGGGGAGCTGTTTTTT.

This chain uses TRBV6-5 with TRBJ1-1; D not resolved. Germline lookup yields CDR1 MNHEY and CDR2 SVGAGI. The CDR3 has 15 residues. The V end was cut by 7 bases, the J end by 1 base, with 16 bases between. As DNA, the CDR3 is TGTGCCAGCACTCATCCCCGGGCAGGGAACACTGAAGCTTTCTTT. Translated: CASTHPRAGNTEAFF.

The CDR3 reads CASSSTGGTGELFF. The CDR3 DNA reads as TGTGCCAGCAGCTCGACAGGGGGCACCGGGGAGCTGTTTTTT. This rearrangement joins TRBV7-9 to TRBJ2-2; TRBD1 matches 9 bases. Germline V gene data show CDR1 as SEHNR and CDR2 as FQNEAQ (reference sequence). The CDR3 covers 14 residues. Trimming removed 4 bases from V and 4 bases from J; junction bases left unmatched: 1. Full variable domain (missing parts from reference TRBV7-9 and TRBJ2-2): DTGVSQNPRHKITKRGQNVTFRCDPISEHNRLYWYRQTLGQGPEFLTYFQNEAQLEKSRLLSDRFSAERPKGSFSTLEIQRTEQGDSAMYLCASSSTGGTGELFFGEGSRLTVL.

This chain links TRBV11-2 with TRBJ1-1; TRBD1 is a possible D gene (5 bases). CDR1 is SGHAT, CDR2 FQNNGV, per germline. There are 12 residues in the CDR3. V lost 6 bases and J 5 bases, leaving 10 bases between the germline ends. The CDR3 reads CASSFQGTEAFF. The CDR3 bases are TGTGCCAGCAGTTTCCAGGGAACTGAAGCTTTCTTT.

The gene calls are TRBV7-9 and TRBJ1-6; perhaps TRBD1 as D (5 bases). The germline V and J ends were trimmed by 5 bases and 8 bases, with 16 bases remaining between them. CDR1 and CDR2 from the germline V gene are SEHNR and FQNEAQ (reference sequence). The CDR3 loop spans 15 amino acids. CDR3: CASSPLDTEYSPLHF. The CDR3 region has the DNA TGTGCCAGCAGCCCACTGGACACGGAATATTCACCCCTCCACTTT. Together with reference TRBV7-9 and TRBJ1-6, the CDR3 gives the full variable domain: DTGVSQNPRHKITKRGQNVTFRCDPISEHNRLYWYRQTLGQGPEFLTYFQNEAQLEKSRLLSDRFSAERPKGSFSTLEIQRTEQGDSAMYLCASSPLDTEYSPLHFGNGTRLTVT.

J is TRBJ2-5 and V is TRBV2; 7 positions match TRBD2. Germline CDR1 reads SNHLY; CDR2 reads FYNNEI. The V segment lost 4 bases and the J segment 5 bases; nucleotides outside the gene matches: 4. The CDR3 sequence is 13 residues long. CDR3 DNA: TGTGCCAGCAGTGGGACTAGAAGTGAGACCCAGTACTTC. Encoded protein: CASSGTRSETQYF.

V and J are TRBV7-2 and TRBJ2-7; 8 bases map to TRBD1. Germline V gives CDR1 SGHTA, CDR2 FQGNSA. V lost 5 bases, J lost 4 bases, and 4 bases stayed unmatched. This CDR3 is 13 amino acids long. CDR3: CASSPDRAYEQYF. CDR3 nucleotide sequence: TGTGCCAGCAGCCCGGACAGGGCGTACGAGCAGTACTTC.

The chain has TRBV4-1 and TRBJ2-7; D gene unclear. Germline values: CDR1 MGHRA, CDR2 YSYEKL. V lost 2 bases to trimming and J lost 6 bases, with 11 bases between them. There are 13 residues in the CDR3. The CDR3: CASSQTRSFEQYF. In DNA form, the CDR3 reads TGCGCCAGCAGCCAAACTCGGTCTTTCGAGCAGTACTTC.